This T cell receptor (beta chain) was recorded in a study of T cells in Graves' hyperthyroidism and ophthalmopathy. CDR1 and CDR2 (germline): MNHEY, SVGEGT. The CDR3 has 16 amino acids. The V gene lost 0 bases and the J gene lost 2 bases, with 14 bases spanning the gap. TCR beta CDR3 regions were amplified from RNA transcripts. When the TCR CDR3 underwent first-round RT-PCR, the HTBI primer set was used. TCRdb reanalysed the multiplex PCR reads using MiXCR and keeps one entry per CDR3 protein. Among 490,000 or so distinct CDR3 sequences listed, roughly 15% were seen once. The receptor was derived from a woman in her 30s with Graves' ophthalmopathy. The sample taken for sequencing was blood. This chain connects TRBV6-2 or TRBV6-3 to TRBJ2-7; no clear D. Here the CDR3 reads CASSYSTGQLPYEQYF. The CDR3, as DNA: TGTGCCAGCAGTTACTCGACGGGCCAACTTCCCTACGAGCAGTACTTC.